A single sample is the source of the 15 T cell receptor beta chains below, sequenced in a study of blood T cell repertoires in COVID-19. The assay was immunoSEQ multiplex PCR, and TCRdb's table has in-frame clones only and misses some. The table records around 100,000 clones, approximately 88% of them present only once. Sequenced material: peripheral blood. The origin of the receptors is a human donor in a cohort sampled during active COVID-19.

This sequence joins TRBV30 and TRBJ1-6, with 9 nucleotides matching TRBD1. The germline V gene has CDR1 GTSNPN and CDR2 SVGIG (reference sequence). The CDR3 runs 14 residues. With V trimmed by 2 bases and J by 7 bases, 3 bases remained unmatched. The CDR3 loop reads CAWSLGTGNSPLHF. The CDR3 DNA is TGTGCCTGGAGTCTAGGGACAGGGAATTCACCCCTCCACTTT.

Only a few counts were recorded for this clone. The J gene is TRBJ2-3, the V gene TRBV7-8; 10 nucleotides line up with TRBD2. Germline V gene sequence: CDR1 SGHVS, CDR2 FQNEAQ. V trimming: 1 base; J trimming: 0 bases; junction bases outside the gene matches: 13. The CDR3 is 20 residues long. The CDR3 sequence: CASSLDVSGGAYGSTDTQYF. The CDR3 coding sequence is TGTGCCAGCAGCTTAGATGTGAGCGGGGGGGCGTACGGGAGCACAGATACGCAGTATTTT.

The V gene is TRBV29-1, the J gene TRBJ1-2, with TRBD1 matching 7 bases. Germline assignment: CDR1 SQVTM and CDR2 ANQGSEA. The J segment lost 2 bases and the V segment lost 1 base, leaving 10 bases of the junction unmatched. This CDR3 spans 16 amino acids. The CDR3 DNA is TGCAGCGTTGAAGGTTTAGGGACAGCTGGGAACTATGGCTACACCTTC. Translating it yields CSVEGLGTAGNYGYTF.

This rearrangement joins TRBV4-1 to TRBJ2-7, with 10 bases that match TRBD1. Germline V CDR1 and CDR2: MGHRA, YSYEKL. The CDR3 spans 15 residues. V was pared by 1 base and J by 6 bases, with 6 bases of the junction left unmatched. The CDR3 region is CASSQAGTGAGEQYF. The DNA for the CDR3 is TGCGCCAGCAGCCAAGCCGGGACAGGGGCCGGCGAGCAGTACTTC.

The CDR3 DNA reads TGTGCCACCAGCAGAGAGAGCGGGGGGGCCCGGGGCACCGGGGAGCTGTTTTTT. Its translation: CATSRESGGARGTGELFF. V and J are TRBV15 and TRBJ2-2; 10 bases match TRBD2. Germline V gene sequence: CDR1 LNHNV, CDR2 YYDKDF (reference sequence). This CDR3 comprises 18 residues. V lost 0 bases, J lost 4 bases, and 8 bases stayed unmatched.

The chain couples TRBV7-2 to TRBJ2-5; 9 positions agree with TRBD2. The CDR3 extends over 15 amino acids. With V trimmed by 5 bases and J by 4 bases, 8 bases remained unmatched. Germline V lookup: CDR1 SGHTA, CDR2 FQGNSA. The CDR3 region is CASSQGLALSETQYF. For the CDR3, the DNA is TGTGCCAGCAGCCAGGGACTAGCTCTCTCAGAGACCCAGTACTTC. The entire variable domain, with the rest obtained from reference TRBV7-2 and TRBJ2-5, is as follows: GAGVSQSPSNKVTEKGKDVELRCDPISGHTALYWYRQSLGQGLEFLIYFQGNSAPDKSGLPSDRFSAERTGGSVSTLTIQRTQQEDSAVYLCASSQGLALSETQYFGPGTRLLVL.

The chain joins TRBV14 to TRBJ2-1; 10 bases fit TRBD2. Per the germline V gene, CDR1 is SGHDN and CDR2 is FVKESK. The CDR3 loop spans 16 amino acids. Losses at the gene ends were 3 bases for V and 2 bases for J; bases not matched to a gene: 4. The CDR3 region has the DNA TGTGCCAGCAGCCACTTAGCGGGGGGCCCCTACAATGAGCAGTTCTTC. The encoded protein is CASSHLAGGPYNEQFF.

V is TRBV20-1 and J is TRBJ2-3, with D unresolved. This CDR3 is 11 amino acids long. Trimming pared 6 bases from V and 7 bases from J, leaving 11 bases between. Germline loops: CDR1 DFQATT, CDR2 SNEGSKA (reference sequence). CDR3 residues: CSAVLWYTQYF. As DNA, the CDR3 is TGCAGTGCCGTACTCTGGTATACGCAGTATTTT.

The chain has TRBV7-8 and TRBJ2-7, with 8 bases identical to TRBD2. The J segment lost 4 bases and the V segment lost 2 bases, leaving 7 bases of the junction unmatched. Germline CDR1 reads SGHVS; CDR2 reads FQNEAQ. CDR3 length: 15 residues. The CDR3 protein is CASSLRSLAGYEQYF. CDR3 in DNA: TGTGCCAGCAGCTTAAGGAGTCTAGCGGGTTACGAGCAGTACTTC. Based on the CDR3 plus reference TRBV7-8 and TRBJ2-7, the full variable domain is GAGVSQSPRYKVAKRGQDVALRCDPISGHVSLFWYQQALGQGPEFLTYFQNEAQLDKSGLPSDRFFAERPEGSVSTLKIQRTQQEDSAVYLCASSLRSLAGYEQYFGPGTRLTVT.

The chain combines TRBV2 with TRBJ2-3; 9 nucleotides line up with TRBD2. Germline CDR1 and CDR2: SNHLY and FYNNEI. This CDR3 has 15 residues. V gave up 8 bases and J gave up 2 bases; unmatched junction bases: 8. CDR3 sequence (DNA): TGTGCCAGCCGCCGGCTAGCGGGGAACACAGATACGCAGTATTTT. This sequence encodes CASRRLAGNTDTQYF.

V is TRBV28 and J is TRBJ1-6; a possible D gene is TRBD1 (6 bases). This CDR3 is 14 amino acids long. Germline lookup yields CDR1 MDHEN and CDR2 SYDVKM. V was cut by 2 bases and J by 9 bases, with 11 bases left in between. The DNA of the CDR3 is TGTGCCAGCAGTTTAACAGGGAGCATTTCACCCCTCCACTTT. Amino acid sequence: CASSLTGSISPLHF.

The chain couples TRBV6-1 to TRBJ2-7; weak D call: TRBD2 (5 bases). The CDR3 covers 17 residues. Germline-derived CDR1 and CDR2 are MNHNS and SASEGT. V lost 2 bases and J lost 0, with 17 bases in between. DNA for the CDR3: TGTGCCAGCAGTGAATTCTTAGACTACCCCAGCTCCTACGAGCAGTACTTC. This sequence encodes CASSEFLDYPSSYEQYF.

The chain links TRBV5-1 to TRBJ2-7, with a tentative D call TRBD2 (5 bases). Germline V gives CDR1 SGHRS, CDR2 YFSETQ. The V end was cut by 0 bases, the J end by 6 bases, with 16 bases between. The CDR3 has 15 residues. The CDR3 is CASSLGTSDRGEQYF. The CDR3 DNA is TGCGCCAGCAGCTTGGGGACCTCCGACCGGGGCGAGCAGTACTTC.

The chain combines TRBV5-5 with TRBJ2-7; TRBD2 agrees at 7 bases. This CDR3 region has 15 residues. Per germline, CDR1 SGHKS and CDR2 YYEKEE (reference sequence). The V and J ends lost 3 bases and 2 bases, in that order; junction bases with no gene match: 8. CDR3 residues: CASSSTPGGTYEQYF. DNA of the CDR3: TGTGCCAGCAGCTCAACCCCCGGGGGGACCTACGAGCAGTACTTC.

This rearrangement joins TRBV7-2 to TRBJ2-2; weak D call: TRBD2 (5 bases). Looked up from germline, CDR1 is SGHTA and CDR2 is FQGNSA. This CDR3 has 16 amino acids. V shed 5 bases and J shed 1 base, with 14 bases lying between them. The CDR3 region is CASSPRRSRNTGELFF. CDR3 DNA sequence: TGTGCCAGCAGCCCGCGGAGGAGTAGGAACACCGGGGAGCTGTTTTTT. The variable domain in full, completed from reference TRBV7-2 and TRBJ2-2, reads GAGVSQSPSNKVTEKGKDVELRCDPISGHTALYWYRQSLGQGLEFLIYFQGNSAPDKSGLPSDRFSAERTGGSVSTLTIQRTQQEDSAVYLCASSPRRSRNTGELFFGEGSRLTVL.